This T cell receptor (beta chain) was sequenced in a study of cytomegalovirus exposure and HLA in healthy donors. The primer mix had 60 Vbeta and 13 Jbeta primers. Profiled with immunoSEQ multiplex PCR; TCRdb holds only in-frame clones, not every one. The table lists 200,000 to 250,000 clones, about three quarters of them singletons, with 1.5% to 2% in the top ten. Germline assignment: CDR1 MGHDK and CDR2 SYGVNS. V was pared by 7 bases and J by 6 bases, with 9 bases of the junction left unmatched. The CDR3 consists of 15 residues. Study outcomes and limitations: The authors judged a highly shared variant cluster likely a sequencing artifact. Prior analysis indicated that the majority of TCR beta V segments exhibited productivity approximately 87% or approximately 30% of the time.

Concerning this clone itself: Its target is not known.

The sequenced sample was PBMCs. The chain recombines TRBV25-1 with TRBJ2-1, with 10 positions matching TRBD2. The clonotype comes from a man aged 18 to 29 in good health and CMV-seronegative. CDR3 protein: CASTSASGSRNEQFF. CDR3 nucleotides: TGTGCCAGCACCTCGGCTAGCGGGAGCCGCAATGAGCAGTTCTTC. Filled out from reference TRBV25-1 and TRBJ2-1, the complete variable domain reads EADIYQTPRYLVIGTGKKITLECSQTMGHDKMYWYQQDPGMELHLIHYSYGVNSTEKGDLSSESTVSRIRTEHFPLTLESARPSHTSQYLCASTSASGSRNEQFFGPGTRLTVL.